This entry is about one TCR beta chain. It has no known antigen specificity. Gene labels and germline sequences for this entry follow the mouse. Coverage ceases 1 residue before the CDR3 finishes, and the germline J gene fills in the end. The protocol used for the library was the immunoSEQ multiplex PCR assay. TCRbeta CDR3 sequencing was done by Adaptive Biotechnologies at survey depth, reporting CDR3 sequences, V/J genes, productive frequency and template counts. Amplification of TCR beta CDR3 regions started from genomic DNA instead of RNA. Turning to the authors' computational methods: Jensen-Shannon divergence was used to quantify pairwise repertoire overlap between tissues, with a value of 1 indicating complete divergence and a value of 0 indicating identical repertoires. Tissues were clustered by single-linkage agglomerative hierarchical clustering of pairwise JSD values, and the clustering results were displayed as dendrograms. GLIPH2 was run on all patient samples with simulation_depth 1000, kmer_min_depth 3, cdr3_length_cutoff 8, keeping groups with more than two unique CDR3s. A standardized tissue-overlap score was calculated by extrapolating Jaccard GLIPH-group overlap across patients to a standard repertoire size of 1000 clones. Linear mixed-effect models, with tissue included as a fixed effect and individual included as a random effect, were used to assess associations of diversity with clinical or experimental variables. TCRdb limited this immuneACCESS table to in-frame rearrangements with V and J called. A share of clones is missing; checked studies link under half to unresolved V genes, and the rest is unexplained. Clone size and the V and J calls come from that table; the DNA yielded D and trimming. The sample has approximately 22,000 clones on record, roughly 72% of them singletons. The ten largest clones add up to under 0.75% of the sample.

Before genomic DNA isolation with the DNeasy Blood & Tissue Kit, mouse tissues were minced with razor blades in buffered saline. The entry originates in a study of tissue T cells after allogeneic stem cell transplantation (dated by TCRdb to 2021 to 2024). For the study in its entirety: The study profiled TCR beta repertoires in many tissues obtained from research autopsies of patients with and without GVHD, and also in mouse models of GVHD. The human part of the study was a prospective observational study with no blinding and no randomization. General findings and caveats noted by the study authors: Within patients, how anatomically similar tissues were was a major factor shaping TCR repertoire composition, regardless of disease or transplant status. Only a few T cell clones appeared in more than one patient, yet motif-based clustering showed tissue-specific repertoire signatures that were shared between patients. In both patients and mice, only a limited portion of the TCR repertoire detected in tissues was captured by blood and spleen T cells. The study did not determine which tissue TCRs were alloreactive or antigen-specific, and some clones might have been persisting host cells. The patient cohort was small and varied clinically, and sampling depth was recognized as a limitation.

CDR3 length: 16 amino acids, cysteine to phenylalanine. The CDR3 was read in part: 45 bases, with the frame set at base 1. The V end loses 1 base and the J end loses 0 bases, and a stretch of 12 bases separates them. In the germline V gene (reference sequence), CDR1 corresponds to NNHNN and CDR2 to SYGAGS. The rearrangement combines TRBV13-2 with TRBJ2-3, and the D gene may be TRBD2, 6 bases matching. The sequenced sample was spleen. The sequence derives from a female BALB/c mouse in good health. Mice from this strain have the MHC haplotype H2-d. The sequenced CDR3 bases are TGTGCCAGCGGTGATCCGGGACTTTCTAGTGCAGAAACGCTGTAT. This codes for CASGDPGLSSAETLY. The whole CDR3 sequence is CASGDPGLSSAETLYF.